A single sample is the source of the 28 T cell receptor beta chains below, sequenced in a study of Ad26.COV2.S vaccination and SARS-CoV-2 variants. Treatment meaning: 15 to 20 received Ad26.COV2.S at low or high dose, single or two shots; several received placebo; per-sample allocation not given. The samples were gathered on day 63 after the first injection of vaccine or placebo. Profiled with immunoSEQ multiplex PCR; TCRdb holds only in-frame clones, not every one. The sample lists approximately 420,000 clones, around 87% occurring once. Sample: peripheral blood, taken in a trial of Ad26.COV2.S vaccine versus placebo. These receptors were obtained from a person aged 18-60 years who received the Ad26.COV2.S COVID-19 vaccine or a placebo.

The rearrangement uses TRBV7-2 and TRBJ1-2; TRBD1 matches 7 bases. CDR3 length equals 16 residues. V was pared by 1 base and J by 4 bases, with 9 bases of the junction left unmatched. Per germline, CDR1 SGHTA and CDR2 FQGNSA. The CDR3 region is CASSLGAGGRGYGYTF. The DNA of the CDR3 is TGTGCCAGCAGCTTAGGGGCAGGGGGACGGGGCTATGGCTACACCTTC.

The chain couples TRBV11-2 to TRBJ2-3, with D possibly TRBD1 on 6 matching bases. Germline assignment: CDR1 SGHAT and CDR2 FQNNGV. This CDR3 is built from 14 residues. With 11 bases removed from V and 2 bases from J, the gap between germline ends came to 17 bases. Here the CDR3 DNA reads TGTGCCGGGGGCAGGGGCTCCTACACAGATACGCAGTATTTT. Translation gives CAGGRGSYTDTQYF.

This clone was detected once. This chain uses TRBV30 with TRBJ2-7; D not certain. CDR3 length: 12 residues. V was clipped by 0 bases and J by 4 bases, with 7 bases between them. Germline CDR1 GTSNPN, CDR2 SVGIG (reference sequence). CDR3 in amino acids: CAWSVSLYEQYF. CDR3 sequence (DNA): TGTGCCTGGAGTGTAAGCTTATACGAGCAGTACTTC.

The chain recombines TRBV19 with TRBJ1-1, with D unclear. The CDR3 runs to 16 residues. CDR1 LNHDA and CDR2 SQIVND come from the germline V gene (reference sequence). Trimming removed 3 bases at V and 0 bases at J, with 14 bases between. CDR3 nucleotide sequence: TGTGCCAGTAGTATTAGTCAGGCTCGGATGAACACTGAAGCTTTCTTT. It codes for CASSISQARMNTEAFF.

V gene TRBV6-5 combines with J gene TRBJ1-2; no reliable D call. V was pared by 4 bases and J by 0 bases, with 12 bases between. CDR1 is MNHEY, CDR2 SVGAGI, per germline. This CDR3 has 15 residues. CDR3: CASSSFIAANYGYTF. CDR3 nucleotide sequence: TGTGCCAGCAGTTCTTTTATCGCGGCTAACTATGGCTACACCTTC.

This clone was seen a few times. The chain couples TRBV4-1 to TRBJ1-2, with 10 bases aligning to TRBD1. The CDR3 totals 16 residues. The J segment lost 8 bases and the V segment lost 3 bases, leaving 12 bases of the junction unmatched. Germline V gene sequence: CDR1 MGHRA, CDR2 YSYEKL. The CDR3 DNA sequence: TGCGCCAGCAGCCATCTTAGACCGGGACAGGGGAGAGGCTACACCTTC. Amino acid sequence: CASSHLRPGQGRGYTF.

The V call is TRBV6-1, the J call TRBJ2-1; TRBD1 is a possible D gene (6 bases). Trimming shortened V by 1 base and J by 4 bases, and 14 bases separated the two germline ends. Per the germline V gene, CDR1 is MNHNS and CDR2 is SASEGT. There are 16 residues in the CDR3. The CDR3, as DNA: TGTGCCAGCAGTGAAGGGCAGGGGCCCCCTTACAATGAGCAGTTCTTC. Amino acid sequence: CASSEGQGPPYNEQFF.

The rearrangement joins TRBV6-5 to TRBJ2-2, with D possibly being TRBD1 or TRBD2 (6 bases each). Per the germline V gene, CDR1 is MNHEY and CDR2 is SVGAGI. This CDR3 contains 16 residues. Trimming took 2 bases from V and 4 from J, leaving 14 bases between them. The CDR3 reads CASSYRGHGGTGELFF. DNA for the CDR3: TGTGCCAGCAGTTACCGGGGACACGGGGGCACCGGGGAGCTGTTTTTT.

The CDR3 protein is CASSSGTSFQETQYF. The CDR3 DNA follows: TGTGCCAGCAGCTCCGGGACTTCCTTTCAAGAGACCCAGTACTTC. The chain employs TRBV7-2 and TRBJ2-5; possibly TRBD2 for D (6 bases). The germline gives CDR1 SGHTA, CDR2 FQGNSA. V lost 4 bases, J lost 2 bases, and 14 bases lay in between. This CDR3 contains 15 residues.

This chain connects TRBV11-2 to TRBJ2-5, with D perhaps matching TRBD2 (6 bases). Germline V gene lookup returns CDR1 SGHAT and CDR2 FQNNGV. The V end was cut by 2 bases, the J end by 5 bases, with 21 bases between. This CDR3 contains 17 residues. The CDR3 nucleotides read TGTGCCAGCAGCTTAAGGGGTCTGTACCGGGACTTTGAGACCCAGTACTTC. It specifies CASSLRGLYRDFETQYF.

Remarks on this clone: Other DNA sequences in this specimen translate into the identical CDR3. The rearrangement links TRBV7-6 to TRBJ1-2; weak D call: TRBD1 (6 bases). V lost 2 bases and J lost 2, with 6 bases in between. The CDR3 runs to 13 residues. The V gene's germline CDR1 is SGHVS and CDR2 FNYEAQ. As DNA, the CDR3 is TGTGCCAGCAGCTTACAGGGGAACTATGGCTACACCTTC. This encodes CASSLQGNYGYTF. Drawing the rest from reference TRBV7-6 and TRBJ1-2, the complete variable domain is GAGVSQSPRYKVTKRGQDVALRCDPISGHVSLYWYRQALGQGPEFLTYFNYEAQQDKSGLPNDRFSAERPEGSISTLTIQRTEQRDSAMYRCASSLQGNYGYTFGSGTRLTVV.

This sequence joins TRBV6-2 or TRBV6-3 and TRBJ1-2; D perhaps matches TRBD1 (5 bases). The CDR3 loop spans 15 amino acids. Germline V lookup: CDR1 MNHEY, CDR2 SVGEGT. V was trimmed by 2 bases and J by 6 bases, leaving 16 bases between them. The CDR3 protein is CASSYEGRAFDGYTF. CDR3 DNA sequence: TGTGCCAGCAGTTACGAGGGCAGGGCGTTTGATGGCTACACCTTC.

This clone was seen a few times. The rearrangement links TRBV19 to TRBJ1-4; D gene ambiguous. V was trimmed by 3 bases and J by 8 bases, leaving 7 bases between them. Germline CDR1 is LNHDA and CDR2 is SQIVND (reference sequence). This CDR3 contains 12 residues. The CDR3 sequence is CASSMVGEKLFF. Here the CDR3 DNA reads TGTGCCAGTAGTATGGTAGGAGAAAAACTGTTTTTT.

The chain employs TRBV27 and TRBJ1-4, with D perhaps TRBD1 (5 bases). The CDR3 has 16 residues. The V and J ends lost 0 bases and 5 bases respectively, with 13 bases between them. Germline CDR1 is MNHEY and CDR2 is SMNVEV (reference sequence). CDR3 sequence reads: CASSLSFSGINEKLFF. The CDR3 coding sequence is TGTGCCAGCAGTTTATCGTTTTCAGGGATAAATGAAAAACTGTTTTTT.

The chain uses TRBV9 and TRBJ2-7, with D perhaps matching TRBD2 (5 bases). The CDR3 is made up of 14 amino acids. Trimming left V 4 bases short and J 7 bases short, with 18 bases between. CDR1 SGDLS and CDR2 YYNGEE come from the germline V gene. In DNA form, the CDR3 reads TGTGCCAGCAGCCCTCCGGGCCCCCGAGGGGAGCAGTACTTC. It translates to CASSPPGPRGEQYF.

The DNA of the CDR3 is TGTGCCAGTAGTACCAGCGGCGGGACAGGGTCGTCGGTGCAGTACTTC. Its translation is CASSTSGGTGSSVQYF. This sequence joins TRBV19 and TRBJ2-7; 9 nucleotides align to TRBD1. This CDR3 has 16 residues. V dropped 4 bases and J dropped 9; count of bases not matched to a gene: 16. Germline V gene sequence: CDR1 LNHDA, CDR2 SQIVND (reference sequence).

Regarding this clone: At the DNA level, this CDR3 is encoded by other sequences in the same sample as well. V gene TRBV28 combines with J gene TRBJ1-5; unclear D gene. Trimming cost V 5 bases and J 5 bases, with 7 bases left between them. CDR1 and CDR2 (germline): MDHEN, SYDVKM. This CDR3 contains 12 residues. In DNA form, the CDR3 reads TGTGCCAGCAGTCTCTCTGATCAGCCCCAGCATTTT. Translation: CASSLSDQPQHF.

Comments on this clone: The same CDR3 also results from other DNA sequences found in this sample. The chain links TRBV7-2 to TRBJ2-1; D gene uncertain. Per the germline V gene, CDR1 is SGHTA and CDR2 is FQGNSA. V dropped 0 bases and J dropped 4 bases, with 4 bases sitting between them. CDR3 length: 13 amino acids. CDR3 in amino acids: CASSLASYNEQFF. In DNA form, the CDR3 reads TGTGCCAGCAGCTTAGCCTCTTACAATGAGCAGTTCTTC.

The rearrangement joins TRBV4-3 to TRBJ2-7; D possibly corresponds to TRBD1 (5 bases). The germline V gene encodes CDR1 LGHNA and CDR2 YSLEER. V was trimmed by 4 bases and J by 4 bases, leaving 17 bases between them. CDR3 length: 15 residues. DNA of the CDR3: TGCGCCAGCAGCCCCGAACAGGAGAACCCATACGAGCAGTACTTC. This codes for CASSPEQENPYEQYF.

This chain connects TRBV18 to TRBJ2-2; 8 bases are shared with TRBD2. There are 17 residues in the CDR3. Germline CDR1 and CDR2: KGHSH and LQKENI. Trimming removed 6 bases from V and 2 bases from J; junction bases left unmatched: 11. CDR3 DNA sequence: TGTGCCAGCTCTCACCTTAGCGGGGCAGAAAACACCGGGGAGCTGTTTTTT. It codes for CASSHLSGAENTGELFF.

This chain uses TRBV5-5 with TRBJ2-2; D possibly matches TRBD1 or TRBD2 (5 bases each). Germline V CDR1 and CDR2: SGHKS, YYEKEE (reference sequence). The V gene lost 2 bases and the J gene lost 3 bases, with 11 bases spanning the gap. The CDR3 spans 15 residues. The CDR3 bases are TGTGCCAGCAGCTTTAGGGGAGACGACACCGGGGAGCTGTTTTTT. Protein: CASSFRGDDTGELFF.

The V gene is TRBV6-2 or TRBV6-3, the J gene TRBJ1-1; 10 nucleotides match TRBD1. After removal of 5 bases from V and 4 bases from J, the junction contained 1 base not matched to a gene. This CDR3 is 13 amino acids long. Germline V gene sequence: CDR1 MNHEY, CDR2 SVGEGT. The CDR3, as DNA: TGTGCCAGCAGTCGGACAGGGGGCACTGAAGCTTTCTTT. Amino acids: CASSRTGGTEAFF.

This chain links TRBV29-1 with TRBJ2-7; 8 bases line up with TRBD1. V was clipped by 6 bases and J by 4 bases; unmatched bases: 8. The CDR3 contains 13 residues. In germline, CDR1 is SQVTM, CDR2 ANQGSEA. The CDR3 loop reads CSVRGLPLYEQYF. DNA for the CDR3: TGCAGCGTCAGGGGGCTCCCCCTATACGAGCAGTACTTC.

This clone was seen just once. This sequence joins TRBV7-2 and TRBJ2-3, with D unresolved. The V end lost 0 bases, the J end lost 2 bases, and 9 bases lay between the germline ends. The CDR3 runs to 15 residues. The germline V gene encodes CDR1 SGHTA and CDR2 FQGNSA. The CDR3 loop is CASSLAFPPTDTQYF. CDR3 in DNA: TGTGCCAGCAGCTTAGCGTTCCCCCCCACAGATACGCAGTATTTT.

J is TRBJ2-1 and V is TRBV24-1, with D possibly being TRBD1 or TRBD2 (6 bases each). Germline V lookup: CDR1 KGHDR, CDR2 SFDVKD. Trimming removed 1 base at V and 10 bases at J, with 10 bases between. The CDR3 loop spans 13 amino acids. CDR3 protein: CATSDLRGDEQFF. DNA of the CDR3: TGTGCCACCAGTGATTTAAGGGGGGACGAGCAGTTCTTC.

V gene TRBV19 combines with J gene TRBJ2-1; 10 bases align to TRBD1. This CDR3 is built from 12 residues. The V gene end was trimmed by 8 bases and the J gene end by 9 bases; junction bases not matched to a gene: 4. CDR1 and CDR2 from the germline V gene are LNHDA and SQIVND (reference sequence). The CDR3 spells CASRTGGSEQFF. DNA for the CDR3: TGTGCCAGTCGGACAGGGGGGAGTGAGCAGTTCTTC.

The rearrangement links TRBV19 to TRBJ2-2, with 9 bases fitting TRBD2. The trim removed 3 bases at V and 0 bases at J, leaving 17 bases unmatched. The CDR3 sequence is 21 residues long. Looked up from germline, CDR1 is LNHDA and CDR2 is SQIVND (reference sequence). For the CDR3, the DNA is TGTGCCAGTAGTATCAGGGTGCCGGCAATACTAGCGGGCGCGAACACCGGGGAGCTGTTTTTT. Amino acids: CASSIRVPAILAGANTGELFF. The full variable domain, rest sourced from reference TRBV19 and TRBJ2-2, is DGGITQSPKYLFRKEGQNVTLSCEQNLNHDAMYWYRQDPGQGLRLIYYSQIVNDFQKGDIAEGYSVSREKKESFPLTVTSAQKNPTAFYLCASSIRVPAILAGANTGELFFGEGSRLTVL.

The chain employs TRBV6-1 and TRBJ2-3; unclear D gene. The CDR3 totals 15 residues. Germline CDR1 reads MNHNS; CDR2 reads SASEGT. The germline V and J ends were trimmed by 2 bases and 0 bases, with 9 bases remaining between them. The CDR3 protein is CASSEFSTSTDTQYF. As DNA, the CDR3 is TGTGCCAGCAGTGAATTCTCGACCAGCACAGATACGCAGTATTTT.